Presented here are 25 T cell receptor beta chains from one specimen sequenced in a study of blood T cell repertoires in COVID-19. Assay: immunoSEQ multiplex PCR; the TCRdb copy retains only in-frame clones and omits some. There are 240,000 or so clones in the sample; 85% to 90% occur only once, and 0.87% lies in the top ten. The sample comprised PBMCs or T cells enriched from blood (not recorded which). The receptors originated from a man aged 50 to 60 who had been exposed to COVID-19.

The rearrangement uses TRBV11-3 and TRBJ1-1; TRBD1 is a possible D gene (6 bases). Germline assignment: CDR1 SGHNT and CDR2 YENEEA. The V gene lost 3 bases and the J gene lost 1 base, with 9 bases spanning the gap. The CDR3 totals 14 residues. The CDR3 here is CASSLSGANTEAFF. CDR3 nucleotides: TGTGCCAGCAGCTTGTCAGGGGCGAACACTGAAGCTTTCTTT.

This rearrangement joins TRBV5-1 to TRBJ2-5, with 10 bases matching TRBD2. Germline V gene lookup returns CDR1 SGHRS and CDR2 YFSETQ. There are 15 residues in the CDR3. With 7 bases clipped from V and 5 bases from J, the junction kept 11 bases outside the gene matches. Written as DNA, the CDR3 is TGCGCCAGCTCCAATTCCGGGACTAGCGAGGAGACCCAGTACTTC. It specifies CASSNSGTSEETQYF.

The chain is built from TRBV15 and TRBJ1-1, with a tentative D call TRBD1 (5 bases). Germline lookup yields CDR1 LNHNV and CDR2 YYDKDF (reference sequence). The CDR3 is made up of 12 amino acids. V was pared by 0 bases and J by 10 bases, with 9 bases between. The CDR3 sequence is CATSRDMGGAFF. CDR3 bases: TGTGCCACCAGCAGAGATATGGGGGGAGCTTTCTTT.

The rearrangement joins TRBV10-3 to TRBJ1-1, with TRBD1 identical over 7 bases. Germline CDR1 ENHRY, CDR2 SYGVKD. V shed 5 bases, J shed 4 bases, and the junction held 4 bases outside the gene matches. This CDR3 is 13 amino acids long. The CDR3 sequence is CAISWDSSTEAFF. The DNA of the CDR3 is TGTGCCATCAGTTGGGACAGCAGCACTGAAGCTTTCTTT.

CDR3: CASRQQGASAKNIQYF. The CDR3 DNA reads TGTGCCAGTAGACAGCAGGGGGCCTCTGCCAAAAACATTCAGTACTTC. This sequence joins TRBV19 and TRBJ2-4, with TRBD1 matching 8 bases. The CDR3 covers 16 residues. Germline-derived CDR1 and CDR2 are LNHDA and SQIVND (reference sequence). With V trimmed by 6 bases and J by 1 base, 8 bases remained unmatched.

The rearrangement links TRBV2 to TRBJ2-3, with TRBD1 as a possible D gene (5 bases). V was cut by 6 bases and J by 2 bases, with 18 bases left in between. Per the germline V gene, CDR1 is SNHLY and CDR2 is FYNNEI. The CDR3 covers 16 residues. The CDR3, as DNA: TGTGCCAGCAGGAATCCTACAGGAGACAACACAGATACGCAGTATTTT. Amino acids: CASRNPTGDNTDTQYF.

The CDR3 DNA reads TGCGCCAGCAGCTTGGCCACAGGGGGCGGAGGTGCAGATACGCAGTATTTT. Protein product: CASSLATGGGGADTQYF. The V and J genes are TRBV5-1 and TRBJ2-3; 9 nucleotides agree with TRBD1. Per the germline V gene, CDR1 is SGHRS and CDR2 is YFSETQ. The CDR3 sequence is 17 residues long. Trimming cost V 0 bases and J 4 bases; bases outside gene matches: 9.

A remark on this clone: Other DNA sequences of this sample code for an identical CDR3. J is TRBJ1-1 and V is TRBV7-2, with D perhaps TRBD1 (5 bases). Between the trimmed V and J ends, which lost 1 base and 0 bases, there was a span of 9 bases. This CDR3 comprises 15 residues. Germline-derived CDR1 and CDR2 are SGHTA and FQGNSA. The CDR3 loop reads CASSLGAGMNTEAFF. CDR3 bases: TGTGCCAGCAGCTTAGGGGCAGGGATGAACACTGAAGCTTTCTTT.

The V gene is TRBV4-1, the J gene TRBJ2-4; TRBD1 is a possible D gene (6 bases). Looked up from germline, CDR1 is MGHRA and CDR2 is YSYEKL. This CDR3 comprises 20 residues. The ends were cut back, 1 base at V and 0 bases at J, with 22 bases in the middle. CDR3 residues: CASSQGLSGRGLLAKNIQYF. CDR3 nucleotide sequence: TGCGCCAGCAGCCAAGGGTTGTCGGGCAGGGGCCTTCTAGCCAAAAACATTCAGTACTTC.

The rearrangement joins TRBV28 to TRBJ1-3; possible D gene TRBD1, 5 bases. The CDR3 loop spans 12 amino acids. The germline CDR1 and CDR2 sequences are MDHEN and SYDVKM. The V gene lost 6 bases and the J gene lost 2 bases, with 5 bases spanning the gap. The CDR3 DNA reads TGTGCCAGCAGGACAGCTGGAAACACCATATATTTT. Amino acid sequence: CASRTAGNTIYF. Using reference TRBV28 and TRBJ1-3 for the parts outside the CDR3, the full variable domain is DVKVTQSSRYLVKRTGEKVFLECVQDMDHENMFWYRQDPGLGLRLIYFSYDVKMKEKGDIPEGYSVSREKKERFSLILESASTNQTSMYLCASRTAGNTIYFGEGSWLTVV.

This chain uses TRBV5-1 with TRBJ2-1; 10 nucleotides line up with TRBD2. Germline CDR1 and CDR2: SGHRS and YFSETQ. The junction had 2 bases not matched to a gene; V was cut back by 0 bases and J by 2 bases. CDR3 length: 16 amino acids. The CDR3 is CASSLASGGPYNEQFF. For the CDR3, the DNA is TGCGCCAGCAGCTTGGCTAGCGGGGGTCCCTACAATGAGCAGTTCTTC.

This chain connects TRBV6-1 to TRBJ2-3; 7 bases align to TRBD1. The CDR3 runs 17 residues. In germline, CDR1 is MNHNS, CDR2 SASEGT. J was trimmed by 0 bases and V by 6 bases; bases with no gene match: 12. This CDR3 reads CASSETNRGRSTDTQYF. DNA for the CDR3: TGTGCCAGCAGCGAAACCAACAGGGGACGAAGCACAGATACGCAGTATTTT.

The chain couples TRBV9 to TRBJ2-5, with TRBD1 matching 9 bases. CDR1 and CDR2 (germline): SGDLS, YYNGEE. CDR3 length: 14 residues. The J segment lost 4 bases and the V segment lost 4 bases, leaving 5 bases of the junction unmatched. The CDR3 DNA reads TGTGCCAGCAGCCTATGGACAGGGGCAGAGACCCAGTACTTC. Protein sequence: CASSLWTGAETQYF.

The rearrangement uses TRBV7-8 and TRBJ1-5; D ambiguous. The germline V gene encodes CDR1 SGHVS and CDR2 FQNEAQ. V lost 0 bases and J lost 0, with 6 bases in between. The CDR3 covers 15 residues. The CDR3 spells CASSLAVNSNQPQHF. The CDR3 DNA follows: TGTGCCAGCAGCTTAGCTGTTAATAGCAATCAGCCCCAGCATTTT.

V is TRBV28 and J is TRBJ1-5, with 10 bases lining up with TRBD1. The length of the CDR3 is 17 residues. The V and J ends lost 4 bases and 0 bases, in that order; junction bases with no gene match: 6. In germline, CDR1 is MDHEN, CDR2 SYDVKM. DNA for the CDR3: TGTGCCAGCAGTTCCCGGACAGGGGGGGATAGCAATCAGCCCCAGCATTTT. Encoded protein: CASSSRTGGDSNQPQHF.

The chain couples TRBV7-8 to TRBJ2-7; D not certain. Trimming removed 5 bases from V and 7 bases from J, with 15 bases in between. The CDR3 sequence is 13 residues long. The germline V gene has CDR1 SGHVS and CDR2 FQNEAQ. The CDR3 here is CASSPSPDTEQYF. As DNA, the CDR3 is TGTGCCAGCAGCCCATCACCCGACACAGAGCAGTACTTC. Full variable domain (missing parts from reference TRBV7-8 and TRBJ2-7): GAGVSQSPRYKVAKRGQDVALRCDPISGHVSLFWYQQALGQGPEFLTYFQNEAQLDKSGLPSDRFFAERPEGSVSTLKIQRTQQEDSAVYLCASSPSPDTEQYFGPGTRLTVT.

The V gene is TRBV5-1, the J gene TRBJ2-7, with TRBD2 identical over 8 bases. The CDR3 extends over 14 amino acids. The trim removed 2 bases at V and 7 bases at J, leaving 8 bases unmatched. Germline V lookup: CDR1 SGHRS, CDR2 YFSETQ. CDR3 nucleotides: TGCGCCAGCAGCTTACCGGGGGGGTTTCGGGAGCAGTACTTC. Its translation is CASSLPGGFREQYF. The whole variable domain, remainder taken from reference TRBV5-1 and TRBJ2-7, is KAGVTQTPRYLIKTRGQQVTLSCSPISGHRSVSWYQQTPGQGLQFLFEYFSETQRNKGNFPGRFSGRQFSNSRSEMNVSTLELGDSALYLCASSLPGGFREQYFGPGTRLTVT.

The genes are TRBV3-1 (or the pseudogene TRBV3-2) and TRBJ2-7; D might be TRBD2 (6 bases). Germline CDR1 LGHDT, CDR2 YNNKEL (reference sequence). V was cut by 1 base and J by 7 bases, with 20 bases left in between. The CDR3 extends over 16 amino acids. CDR3 protein: CASSQGYGKAGREQYV. As DNA, the CDR3 is TGTGCCAGCAGCCAAGGATATGGAAAAGCGGGCAGGGAGCAGTACGTC.

The chain combines TRBV19 with TRBJ2-3; D is unclear. The CDR3 has 12 residues. V lost 5 bases, J lost 2 bases, and 5 bases lay in between. CDR1 is LNHDA and CDR2 is SQIVND in the germline V gene (reference sequence). The CDR3 DNA is TGTGCCAGTAGTCCCAACACAGATACGCAGTATTTT. Translation: CASSPNTDTQYF.

The chain recombines TRBV4-1 with TRBJ1-1; D is possibly TRBD1 (5 bases). The germline gives CDR1 MGHRA, CDR2 YSYEKL. The length of the CDR3 is 17 residues. The V and J ends lost 3 bases and 4 bases respectively, with 21 bases between them. Here the CDR3 reads CASSQILMGGISTEAFF. CDR3 bases: TGCGCCAGCAGCCAGATTTTAATGGGGGGGATTAGCACTGAAGCTTTCTTT.

The chain links TRBV24-1 to TRBJ2-1, with TRBD1 as a possible D gene (6 bases). There are 16 residues in the CDR3. The V end lost 0 bases, the J end lost 5 bases, and 13 bases lay between the germline ends. From germline, CDR1 is KGHDR and CDR2 SFDVKD. In nucleotides, the CDR3 is TGTGCCACCAGTGATTTGCAGGGGCCCATACACAATGAGCAGTTCTTC. Amino acids: CATSDLQGPIHNEQFF.

In its sample, this clone was seen a few times. The J gene is TRBJ2-2, the V gene TRBV7-9; D is unclear. Germline V gene sequence: CDR1 SEHNR, CDR2 FQNEAQ (reference sequence). V was trimmed by 6 bases and J by 6 bases, leaving 8 bases between them. The CDR3 spans 12 residues. CDR3 loop: CASSLEPGELFF. The CDR3 DNA sequence: TGTGCCAGCAGTCTAGAGCCCGGGGAGCTGTTTTTT.

The chain recombines TRBV7-9 with TRBJ1-1; D is ambiguous. The CDR3 has 14 amino acids. CDR1 is SEHNR, CDR2 FQNEAQ, per germline (reference sequence). Trimming cost V 3 bases and J 3 bases, with 11 bases left between them. The CDR3 loop reads CASSFLGADTEAFF. The CDR3, as DNA: TGTGCCAGCAGCTTTCTCGGAGCCGACACTGAAGCTTTCTTT. Full variable domain (outside the CDR3, taken from reference TRBV7-9 and TRBJ1-1): DTGVSQNPRHKITKRGQNVTFRCDPISEHNRLYWYRQTLGQGPEFLTYFQNEAQLEKSRLLSDRFSAERPKGSFSTLEIQRTEQGDSAMYLCASSFLGADTEAFFGQGTRLTVV.

The V and J genes are TRBV10-3 and TRBJ2-3; TRBD2 matches at 10 bases. The CDR3 spans 14 residues. Looked up from germline, CDR1 is ENHRY and CDR2 is SYGVKD. V was pared by 6 bases and J by 4 bases, with 4 bases of the junction left unmatched. CDR3 loop: CAIRERGGADTQYF. DNA for the CDR3: TGTGCCATCAGGGAGCGGGGGGGCGCAGATACGCAGTATTTT.

This chain uses TRBV7-2 with TRBJ1-1; D is unresolved. V was pared by 5 bases and J by 1 base, with 11 bases between. Germline V gene lookup returns CDR1 SGHTA and CDR2 FQGNSA. This CDR3 is 14 amino acids long. The CDR3 loop is CASSLVGENTEAFF. CDR3 sequence (DNA): TGTGCCAGCAGCCTAGTGGGCGAGAACACTGAAGCTTTCTTT.